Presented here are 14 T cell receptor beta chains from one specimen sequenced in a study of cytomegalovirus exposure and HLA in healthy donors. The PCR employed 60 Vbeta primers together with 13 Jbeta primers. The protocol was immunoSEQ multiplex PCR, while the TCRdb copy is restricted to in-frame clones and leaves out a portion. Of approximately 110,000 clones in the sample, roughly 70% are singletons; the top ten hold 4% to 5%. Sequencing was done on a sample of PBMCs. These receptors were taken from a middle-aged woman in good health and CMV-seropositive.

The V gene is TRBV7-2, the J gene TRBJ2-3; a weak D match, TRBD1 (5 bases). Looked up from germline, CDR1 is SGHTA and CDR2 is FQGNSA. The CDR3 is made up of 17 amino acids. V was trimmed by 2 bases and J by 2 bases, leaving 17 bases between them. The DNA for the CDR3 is TGTGCCAGCAGCTTACTAGGGGCTTTAGCACTCACAGATACGCAGTATTTT. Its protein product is CASSLLGALALTDTQYF.

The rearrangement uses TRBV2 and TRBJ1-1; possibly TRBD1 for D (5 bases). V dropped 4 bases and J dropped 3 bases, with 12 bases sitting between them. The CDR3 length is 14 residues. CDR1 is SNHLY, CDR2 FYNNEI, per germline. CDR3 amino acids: CASSGSGRDTEAFF. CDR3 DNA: TGTGCCAGCAGTGGGTCAGGCAGGGACACTGAAGCTTTCTTT.

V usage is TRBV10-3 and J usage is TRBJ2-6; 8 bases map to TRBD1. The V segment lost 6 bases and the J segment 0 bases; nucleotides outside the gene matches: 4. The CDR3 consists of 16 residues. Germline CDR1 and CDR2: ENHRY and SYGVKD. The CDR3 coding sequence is TGTGCCATCAGGACAGGGGAAGGCTCTGGGGCCAACGTCCTGACTTTC. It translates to CAIRTGEGSGANVLTF.

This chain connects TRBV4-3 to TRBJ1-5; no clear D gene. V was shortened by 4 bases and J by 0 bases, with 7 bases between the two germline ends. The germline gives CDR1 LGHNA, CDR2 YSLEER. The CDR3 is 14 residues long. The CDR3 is CASSPGDSNQPQHF. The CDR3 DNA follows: TGCGCCAGCAGCCCAGGCGATAGCAATCAGCCCCAGCATTTT.

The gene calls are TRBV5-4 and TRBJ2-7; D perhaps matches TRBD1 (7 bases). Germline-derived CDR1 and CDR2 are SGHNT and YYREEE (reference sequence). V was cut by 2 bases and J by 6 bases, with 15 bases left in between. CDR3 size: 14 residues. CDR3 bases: TGTGCCAGCAGCTTCAGGGGGGATGGGGCCGAGCAGTACTTC. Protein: CASSFRGDGAEQYF.

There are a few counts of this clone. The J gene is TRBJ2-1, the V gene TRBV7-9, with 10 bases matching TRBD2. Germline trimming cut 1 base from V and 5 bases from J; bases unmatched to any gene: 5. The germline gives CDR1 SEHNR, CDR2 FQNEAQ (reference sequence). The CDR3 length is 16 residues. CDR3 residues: CASSLGAGGPHNEQFF. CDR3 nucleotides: TGTGCCAGCAGCTTAGGAGCGGGAGGGCCCCACAATGAGCAGTTCTTC. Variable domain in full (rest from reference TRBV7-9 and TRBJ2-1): DTGVSQNPRHKITKRGQNVTFRCDPISEHNRLYWYRQTLGQGPEFLTYFQNEAQLEKSRLLSDRFSAERPKGSFSTLEIQRTEQGDSAMYLCASSLGAGGPHNEQFFGPGTRLTVL.

CDR3 sequence (DNA): TGTGCCAGCAGTGTCGGGACAGTGAACACTGAAGCTTTCTTT. Residues: CASSVGTVNTEAFF. The chain links TRBV6-1 to TRBJ1-1; 7 bases are shared with TRBD1. This CDR3 has 14 residues. Trimming removed 4 bases from V and 0 bases from J; junction bases left unmatched: 2. CDR1 is MNHNS and CDR2 is SASEGT in the germline V gene.

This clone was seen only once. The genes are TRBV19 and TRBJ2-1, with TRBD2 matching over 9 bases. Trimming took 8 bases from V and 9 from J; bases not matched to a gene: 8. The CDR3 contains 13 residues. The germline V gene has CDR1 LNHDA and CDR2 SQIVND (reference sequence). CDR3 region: CASLRAGGTEQFF. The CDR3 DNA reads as TGTGCCAGTCTACGAGCGGGAGGCACTGAGCAGTTCTTC.

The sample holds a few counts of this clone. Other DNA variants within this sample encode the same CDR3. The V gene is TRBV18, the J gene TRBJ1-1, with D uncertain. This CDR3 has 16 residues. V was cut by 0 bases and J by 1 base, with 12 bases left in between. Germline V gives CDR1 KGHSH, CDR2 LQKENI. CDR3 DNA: TGTGCCAGCTCACCACCTAATCATCGGGGGAACACTGAAGCTTTCTTT. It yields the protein CASSPPNHRGNTEAFF.

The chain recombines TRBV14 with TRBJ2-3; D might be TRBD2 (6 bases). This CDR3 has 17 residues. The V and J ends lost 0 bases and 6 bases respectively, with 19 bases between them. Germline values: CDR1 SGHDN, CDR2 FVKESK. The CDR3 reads CASSQERGAGTGDTQYF. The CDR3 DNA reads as TGTGCCAGCAGCCAAGAACGGGGCGCGGGGACCGGCGATACGCAGTATTTT.

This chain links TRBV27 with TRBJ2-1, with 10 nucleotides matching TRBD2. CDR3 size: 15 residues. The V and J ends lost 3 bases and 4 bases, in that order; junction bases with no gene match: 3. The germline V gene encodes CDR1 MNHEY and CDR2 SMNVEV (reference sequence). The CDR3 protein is CASSFSGGPYNEQFF. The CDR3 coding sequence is TGTGCCAGCAGTTTTAGCGGGGGGCCTTACAATGAGCAGTTCTTC.

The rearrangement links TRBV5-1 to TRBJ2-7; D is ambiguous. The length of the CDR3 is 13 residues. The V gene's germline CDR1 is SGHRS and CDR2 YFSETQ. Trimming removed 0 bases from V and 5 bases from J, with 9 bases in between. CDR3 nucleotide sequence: TGCGCCAGCAGCTTGGGGGCAGCCGACGAGCAGTACTTC. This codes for CASSLGAADEQYF.

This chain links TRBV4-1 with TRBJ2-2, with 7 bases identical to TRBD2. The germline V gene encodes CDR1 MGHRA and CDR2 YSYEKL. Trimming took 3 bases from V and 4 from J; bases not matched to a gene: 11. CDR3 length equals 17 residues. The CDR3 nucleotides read TGCGCCAGCAGCCATCGACTGGGGGAGGGTAGCACCGGGGAGCTGTTTTTT. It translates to CASSHRLGEGSTGELFF.

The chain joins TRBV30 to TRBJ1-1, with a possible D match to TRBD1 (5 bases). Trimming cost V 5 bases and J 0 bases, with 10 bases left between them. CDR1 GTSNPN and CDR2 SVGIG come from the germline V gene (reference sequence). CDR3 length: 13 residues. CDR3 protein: CAWGQGLNTEAFF. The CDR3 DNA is TGTGCCTGGGGACAAGGATTGAACACTGAAGCTTTCTTT.